This is a list of T cell receptor beta chains from one sample in a study of T cells in narcolepsy. Sequenced by immunoSEQ multiplex PCR; TCRdb stores in-frame clones only, minus some. The table shows tens of thousands of clones, with under 85% occurring only once. Specimen: memory (CD45RA-) CD4+ T cells from blood. These receptors were collected from a human donor in good health. The CDR3 runs from the conserved cysteine through the conserved F or W. D genes are given only for firm matches. The size entry is marked missing in some rows and otherwise reads once, few, many or a size class.

CDR3nt: TGTGCCTGGAGAGCGGAAAACAATGAGCAGTTCTTC
CDR3aa: CAWRAENNEQFF
abundance: few
j_gene: TRBJ2-1
d_gene: -
v_gene: TRBV30

CDR3nt: TGTGCCATCAGTGATTTAGGGACCGTGACAGATACGCAGTATTTT
CDR3aa: CAISDLGTVTDTQYF
abundance: -
j_gene: TRBJ2-3
d_gene: -
v_gene: TRBV10-3

CDR3nt: TGTGCCAGCAGCTTAGGCACCCACCACTATGGCTACACCTTC
CDR3aa: CASSLGTHHYGYTF
abundance: few
j_gene: TRBJ1-2
d_gene: -
v_gene: TRBV7-9

CDR3nt: TGTGCCAGCAGCCCGGGACTGAGCTCTGGAAACACCATATATTTT
CDR3aa: CASSPGLSSGNTIYF
abundance: -
j_gene: TRBJ1-3
d_gene: -
v_gene: TRBV7-8

CDR3nt: TGTGCCAGCAGCTTGGCCCAGGGTATGGGGAATACTGAAGCTTTCTTT
CDR3aa: CASSLAQGMGNTEAFF
abundance: -
j_gene: TRBJ1-1
d_gene: -
v_gene: TRBV2

CDR3nt: TGTGCCAGCAGCTTGGCCCTATCTAGCGGGAGAAACAATGAGCAGTTCTTC
CDR3aa: CASSLALSSGRNNEQFF
abundance: -
j_gene: TRBJ2-1
d_gene: TRBD2
v_gene: TRBV5-4

CDR3nt: TGCGCCAGCAGTCGGGACAGCCTGAGCTCCTACAATGAGCAGTTCTTC
CDR3aa: CASSRDSLSSYNEQFF
abundance: -
j_gene: TRBJ2-1
d_gene: TRBD1
v_gene: TRBV5-1

CDR3nt: TGTGCCAGCAGCTTCGACAACTCGGGGACTGAAGCTTTCTTT
CDR3aa: CASSFDNSGTEAFF
abundance: large
j_gene: TRBJ1-1
d_gene: -
v_gene: TRBV7-2

CDR3nt: TGTGCCAGCAGCGCCGGGACTCTAAACAGTGAAATTCCGCCCCAGCATTTT
CDR3aa: CASSAGTLNSEIPPQHF
abundance: -
j_gene: TRBJ1-5
d_gene: -
v_gene: TRBV9

CDR3nt: TGTGCCAGCAGCCCCCAGGGCCCCGGGGAGCTGTTTTTT
CDR3aa: CASSPQGPGELFF
abundance: -
j_gene: TRBJ2-2
d_gene: -
v_gene: TRBV11-2

CDR3nt: TGCGCCAGCAGTGAGTTCCCGATTTCTGCAGACAATAATGAAAAACTGTTTTTT
CDR3aa: CASSEFPISADNNEKLFF
abundance: -
j_gene: TRBJ1-4
d_gene: -
v_gene: TRBV10-1